This TCR beta chain appears in the sequencing data of a study of T-cell memory formation after mild COVID-19. This clonotype was recorded many times. TCRdb called the 5' RACE reads again in MiXCR, with one record for every CDR3 protein. The data contain approximately 440,000 distinct CDR3 sequences, about 19% of them singletons. The V gene's germline CDR1 is SGHRS and CDR2 YFSETQ. V shed 0 bases and J shed 3 bases, with 10 bases lying between them. There are 15 residues in the CDR3. The sequence was obtained from an adult woman who had mild COVID-19 (a few samples of this study predate the infection). Cell type and time point are not known. The V call is TRBV5-1, the J call TRBJ2-1; the D gene is possibly TRBD1 (7 bases). Sequenced sample: PBMCs or a T cell subset sorted from them (not recorded which). The CDR3 DNA sequence: TGCGCCAGCAGCTTGGGCAGGGGGGACTACAATGAGCAGTTCTTC. Its translation is CASSLGRGDYNEQFF.